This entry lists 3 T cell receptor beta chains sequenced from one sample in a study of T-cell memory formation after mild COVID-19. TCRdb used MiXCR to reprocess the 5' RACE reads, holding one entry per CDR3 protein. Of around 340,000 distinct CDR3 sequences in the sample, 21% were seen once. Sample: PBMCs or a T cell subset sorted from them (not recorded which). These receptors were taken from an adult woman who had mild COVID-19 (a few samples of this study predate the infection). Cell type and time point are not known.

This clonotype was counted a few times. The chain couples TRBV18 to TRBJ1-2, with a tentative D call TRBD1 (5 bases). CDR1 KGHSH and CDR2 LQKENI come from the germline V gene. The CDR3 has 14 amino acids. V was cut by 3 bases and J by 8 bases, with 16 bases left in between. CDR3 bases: TGTGCCAGCTCACCGGACACCGGAAGGGACGGCTACACCTTC. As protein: CASSPDTGRDGYTF.

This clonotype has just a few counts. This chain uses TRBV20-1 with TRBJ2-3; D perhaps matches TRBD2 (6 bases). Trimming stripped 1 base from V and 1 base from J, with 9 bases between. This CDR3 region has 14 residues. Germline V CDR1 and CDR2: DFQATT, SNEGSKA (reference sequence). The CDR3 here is CSARVSGGTDTQYF. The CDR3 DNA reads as TGCAGTGCTAGAGTATCGGGGGGCACAGATACGCAGTATTTT.

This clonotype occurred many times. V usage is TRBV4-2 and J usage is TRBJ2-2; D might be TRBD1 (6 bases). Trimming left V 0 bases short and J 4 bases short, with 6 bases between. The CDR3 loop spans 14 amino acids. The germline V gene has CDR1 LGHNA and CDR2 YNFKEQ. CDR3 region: CASSQEGATGELFF. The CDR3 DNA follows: TGTGCCAGCAGCCAAGAGGGGGCCACCGGGGAGCTGTTTTTT.